Sequencing of this T cell receptor (beta chain) was carried out in a study of beta chain features in type 1 diabetes. As for the study in general: All samples combined gave roughly 110,000,000 sorted cells for examination.

This clone was detected only a few times. Antigen unknown. The CDR3 covers 14 residues. CDR1 is MDHEN and CDR2 is SYDVKM in the germline V gene. V gave up 6 bases and J gave up 3 bases; unmatched junction bases: 6. Every bit of the isolated RNA underwent reverse transcription, so sequencing read expressed TCRB transcripts. Assay used: immunoSEQ multiplex PCR; TCRdb lists only in-frame clones, some missing. The sample lists hundreds of thousands of clones; around 12% were seen once. General study findings and limits: In comparison with healthy donors, patients had naive, central memory and Treg TCRB repertoires that appeared more similar. TCRB CDR3 length was moderately but significantly reduced in all four CD4+ subsets of Type 1 diabetes patients. In these data, an HLA type influence on TCRB rearrangement remained unresolved.

The clonotype was recovered from a man younger than 30 in good health. The specimen was naive CD4+ T cells from blood. This chain uses TRBV28 with TRBJ2-7; TRBD2 matches at 9 bases. The CDR3: CASRETLAGYEQYF. The DNA of the CDR3 is TGTGCCAGCAGGGAGACACTAGCGGGCTACGAGCAGTACTTC.